This TCR beta chain was retrieved from a study of blood T cell repertoires in COVID-19. Study background: Acute and convalescent COVID-19 specimens originated in the United States, Italy and Spain. T cells, B-cell-depleted T cells, or PBMCs supplied cDNA or gDNA.

One Seattle source followed patients from active infection through their disease course. Original processing methods: Amplification of reference gene primers provided the estimated nucleated cell counts. TCRdb's copy holds only in-frame clones and misses some; the assay was immunoSEQ multiplex PCR. V, J and clone size were drawn from that table, and D and trimming were deduced from the DNA. The sample holds some 220,000 clones, around 90% seen once. The V and J ends lost 4 bases and 4 bases, in that order; junction bases with no gene match: 10. Per germline, CDR1 MGHRA and CDR2 YSYEKL. The CDR3 totals 17 residues.

The sequence derives from a man in his thirties or forties with COVID-19, enrolled during active disease. V and J are TRBV4-1 and TRBJ2-5, with 12 bases aligning to TRBD2. The sequenced material came from peripheral blood. The CDR3 DNA follows: TGCGCCAGCAGCCCCAGGACTAGCGGGGTGGTGGCAGAGACCCAGTACTTC. Protein sequence: CASSPRTSGVVAETQYF.